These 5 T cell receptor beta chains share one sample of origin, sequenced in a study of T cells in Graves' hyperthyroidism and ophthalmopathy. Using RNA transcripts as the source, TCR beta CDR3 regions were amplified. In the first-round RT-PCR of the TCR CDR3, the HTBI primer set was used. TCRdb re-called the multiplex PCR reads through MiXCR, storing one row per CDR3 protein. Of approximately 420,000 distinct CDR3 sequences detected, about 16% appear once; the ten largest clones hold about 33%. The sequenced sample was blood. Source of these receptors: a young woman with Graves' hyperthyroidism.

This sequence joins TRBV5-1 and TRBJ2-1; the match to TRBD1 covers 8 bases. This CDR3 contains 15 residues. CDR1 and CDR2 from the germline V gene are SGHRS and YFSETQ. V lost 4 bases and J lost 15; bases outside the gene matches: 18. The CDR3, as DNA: TGCGCCAGCAGCCCGGACAGGGAGGCGACTAGATCGGCGTTCTTC. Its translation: CASSPDREATRSAFF.

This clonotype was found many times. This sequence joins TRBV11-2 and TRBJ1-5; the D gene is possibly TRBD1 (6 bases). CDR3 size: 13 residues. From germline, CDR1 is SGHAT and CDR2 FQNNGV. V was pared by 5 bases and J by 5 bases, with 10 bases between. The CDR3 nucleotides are TGTGCCAGCAGCGTGCACAGGGATCAGCCCCAGCATTTT. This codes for CASSVHRDQPQHF.

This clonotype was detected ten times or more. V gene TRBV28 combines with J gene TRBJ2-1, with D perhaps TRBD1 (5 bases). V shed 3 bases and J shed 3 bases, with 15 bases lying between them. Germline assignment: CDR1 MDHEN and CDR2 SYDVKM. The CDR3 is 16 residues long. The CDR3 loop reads CASSFSSRVDYNEQFF. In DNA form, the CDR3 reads TGTGCCAGCAGTTTTTCGTCCAGGGTTGACTACAATGAGCAGTTCTTC.

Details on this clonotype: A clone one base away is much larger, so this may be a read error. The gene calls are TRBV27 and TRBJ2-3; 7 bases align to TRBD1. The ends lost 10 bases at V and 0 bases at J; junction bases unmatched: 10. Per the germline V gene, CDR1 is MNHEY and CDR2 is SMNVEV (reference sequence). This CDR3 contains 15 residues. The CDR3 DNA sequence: TGTGCCAACAAATTAGGGGGCGGGAGCACAGATACGCAGTATTTT. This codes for CANKLGGGSTDTQYF.

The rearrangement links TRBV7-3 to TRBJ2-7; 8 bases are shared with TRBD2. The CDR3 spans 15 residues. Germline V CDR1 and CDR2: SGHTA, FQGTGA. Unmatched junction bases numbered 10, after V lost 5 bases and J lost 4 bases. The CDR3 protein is CASSPLPSGRYEQYF. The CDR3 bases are TGTGCCAGCAGCCCTTTACCGAGCGGGAGATACGAGCAGTACTTC.